The rows below give T cell receptor beta chains drawn from one sample of a study of blood T cell repertoires in COVID-19. Here immunoSEQ multiplex PCR was the method, and the copy in TCRdb shows in-frame clones only, minus some. This sample has over 450,000 clones; less than 90% occur once, and the top ten carry roughly 7.3%. What was sequenced was peripheral blood. The receptors shown here come from a woman aged 45-60 years with COVID-19, enrolled during active disease. Each CDR3 is given with its conserved first and last residue. The D gene is left open where the match is weak. Clone size appears in some rows only: once, few, many, or a class for an expanded clone.

CDR3aa: CASRRANSPLHF; CDR3nt: TGTGCCAGCAGGCGGGCTAATTCACCCCTCCACTTT; d_gene: .; v_gene: TRBV12-3/TRBV12-4; abundance: once; j_gene: TRBJ1-6
CDR3aa: CATSGRLQGSSPLHF; CDR3nt: TGTGCCACCAGCGGGCGCTTACAGGGTAGTTCACCCCTCCACTTT; d_gene: .; v_gene: TRBV15; abundance: .; j_gene: TRBJ1-6
CDR3aa: CASSQDKEGQLNEKLFF; CDR3nt: TGTGCCAGCAGCCAAGATAAGGAAGGACAGCTTAATGAAAAACTGTTTTTT; d_gene: .; v_gene: TRBV3-1/TRBV3-2; abundance: .; j_gene: TRBJ1-4
CDR3aa: CASSLGQGQGPQHF; CDR3nt: TGTGCCAGCAGTTTAGGGCAGGGACAAGGGCCCCAGCATTTT; d_gene: .; v_gene: TRBV27; abundance: .; j_gene: TRBJ1-5
CDR3aa: CASSPQFYPPLIYF; CDR3nt: TGTGCCAGCAGCCCACAGTTTTATCCCCCCCTAATATATTTT; d_gene: .; v_gene: TRBV3-1/TRBV3-2; abundance: .; j_gene: TRBJ1-3
CDR3aa: CASSGGTGGYGYTF; CDR3nt: TGTGCCAGTAGTGGGGGGACAGGGGGTTATGGCTACACCTTC; d_gene: TRBD1; v_gene: TRBV19; abundance: .; j_gene: TRBJ1-2
CDR3aa: CASGLRGINEKLFF; CDR3nt: TGTGCTAGTGGTTTAAGGGGGATAAATGAAAAACTGTTTTTT; d_gene: .; v_gene: TRBV12-5; abundance: .; j_gene: TRBJ1-4
CDR3aa: CATRDSFYGYTF; CDR3nt: TGTGCCACCCGGGACAGTTTTTATGGCTACACCTTC; d_gene: TRBD1; v_gene: TRBV19; abundance: .; j_gene: TRBJ1-2
CDR3aa: CSAGTDNEQFF; CDR3nt: TGCAGCGCTGGGACAGACAATGAGCAGTTCTTC; d_gene: TRBD1; v_gene: TRBV29-1; abundance: .; j_gene: TRBJ2-1
CDR3aa: CSAKSGFGHFF; CDR3nt: TGCAGTGCCAAGTCAGGGTTTGGGCATTTTTTC; d_gene: .; v_gene: TRBV20-1; abundance: .; j_gene: TRBJ2-7
CDR3aa: CSAISGAKQFF; CDR3nt: TGCAGTGCCATTAGCGGGGCGAAGCAGTTCTTC; d_gene: TRBD2; v_gene: TRBV20-1; abundance: .; j_gene: TRBJ2-1
CDR3aa: CASSADRSYEQYF; CDR3nt: TGCGCCAGCAGTGCCGACAGGTCCTACGAGCAGTACTTC; d_gene: .; v_gene: TRBV10-2; abundance: .; j_gene: TRBJ2-7
CDR3aa: CASSLPGQGNEQYF; CDR3nt: TGTGCCAGCAGTCTACCCGGACAGGGGAACGAGCAGTACTTC; d_gene: TRBD1; v_gene: TRBV27; abundance: few; j_gene: TRBJ2-7
CDR3aa: CASSVRRDRDNTGELFF; CDR3nt: TGTGCCAGCAGCGTACGGAGAGACAGGGACAACACCGGGGAGCTGTTTTTT; d_gene: TRBD1; v_gene: TRBV9; abundance: .; j_gene: TRBJ2-2
CDR3aa: CSVSGTSIHEQYF; CDR3nt: TGCAGCGTCTCCGGGACTAGTATACACGAGCAGTACTTC; d_gene: TRBD2; v_gene: TRBV29-1; abundance: .; j_gene: TRBJ2-7
CDR3aa: CASSSGDRGYEQYF; CDR3nt: TGCGCCAGCAGCTCAGGGGACAGGGGCTACGAGCAGTACTTC; d_gene: TRBD1; v_gene: TRBV5-1; abundance: .; j_gene: TRBJ2-7
CDR3aa: CAWSKTVHNSPLHF; CDR3nt: TGTGCCTGGAGTAAGACAGTACATAATTCACCCCTCCACTTT; d_gene: .; v_gene: TRBV30; abundance: .; j_gene: TRBJ1-6
CDR3aa: CASSHTSPRGQSGNTIYF; CDR3nt: TGCGCCAGCAGCCATACCTCCCCCCGGGGACAGTCTGGAAACACCATATATTTT; d_gene: TRBD1; v_gene: TRBV4-1; abundance: .; j_gene: TRBJ1-3
CDR3aa: CASSLPPLTPPGAGELFF; CDR3nt: TGCGCCAGCAGCCTCCCGCCCCTCACTCCCCCGGGGGCCGGGGAGCTGTTTTTT; d_gene: .; v_gene: TRBV4-1; abundance: .; j_gene: TRBJ2-2
CDR3aa: CASSLLSTGARAGELFF; CDR3nt: TGTGCCAGCAGCTTATTATCGACAGGGGCGAGGGCCGGGGAGCTGTTTTTT; d_gene: TRBD1; v_gene: TRBV7-8; abundance: .; j_gene: TRBJ2-2
CDR3aa: CASSRGTDHYGYTF; CDR3nt: TGTGCCAGCAGCCGGGGGACAGACCACTATGGCTACACCTTC; d_gene: TRBD1; v_gene: TRBV5-5; abundance: .; j_gene: TRBJ1-2
CDR3aa: CASSSDSGRAFF; CDR3nt: TGTGCCAGCAGCTCCGACTCCGGCAGAGCTTTCTTT; d_gene: .; v_gene: TRBV11-2; abundance: .; j_gene: TRBJ1-1
CDR3aa: CSVGGGGSHNEQFF; CDR3nt: TGCAGCGTTGGAGGGGGGGGCTCTCACAATGAGCAGTTCTTC; d_gene: .; v_gene: TRBV29-1; abundance: .; j_gene: TRBJ2-1
CDR3aa: CASSLTVNEKLFF; CDR3nt: TGTGCCAGCAGTTTAACGGTTAATGAAAAACTGTTTTTT; d_gene: .; v_gene: TRBV27; abundance: .; j_gene: TRBJ1-4
CDR3aa: CASSLLGATNQPQHF; CDR3nt: TGCGCCAGCAGCCTCCTTGGGGCCACGAATCAGCCCCAGCATTTT; d_gene: .; v_gene: TRBV5-1; abundance: .; j_gene: TRBJ1-5
CDR3aa: CATSRSTGQGYNEQFF; CDR3nt: TGTGCCACCAGCAGATCAACGGGACAGGGATACAATGAGCAGTTCTTC; d_gene: TRBD1; v_gene: TRBV15; abundance: .; j_gene: TRBJ2-1